This T cell receptor (beta chain) comes out of a study of T cells in Graves' hyperthyroidism and ophthalmopathy. The study enrolled patients aged 18 to 65 with newly diagnosed hyperthyroidism of under 2 months' duration. Germline loops: CDR1 LNHNV, CDR2 YYDKDF (reference sequence). The J segment lost 5 bases and the V segment lost 0 bases, leaving 3 bases of the junction unmatched. CDR3 size: 14 residues. TCR beta CDR3 region amplification was performed from RNA transcripts. When the TCR CDR3 underwent first-round RT-PCR, the HTBI primer set was used. TCRdb re-called the multiplex PCR reads with MiXCR, one entry per CDR3 protein. The profile covers some 700,000 distinct CDR3 sequences, with 15% to 20% appearing a single time and around 15% taken by the ten largest.

Sample: blood. The clonotype was recovered from a man in his forties or fifties with Graves' hyperthyroidism. The chain uses TRBV15 and TRBJ2-5, with 7 bases fitting TRBD2. The CDR3 sequence is CATSREGGMETQYF. In DNA, the CDR3 is TGTGCCACCAGCAGAGAGGGGGGGATGGAGACCCAGTACTTC.